The clone carrying this TCR beta chain came up many times. The sample originates from a study of cytomegalovirus exposure and HLA in healthy donors. From germline, CDR1 is SGHDT and CDR2 YYEEEE. There are 15 residues in the CDR3. Germline trimming cut 4 bases from V and 7 bases from J; bases unmatched to any gene: 11. The PCR had 60 Vbeta and 13 Jbeta primers. TCRdb's copy holds only in-frame clones and misses some; the assay was immunoSEQ multiplex PCR. This repertoire shows around 100,000 clones, 75% to 80% found once; its top ten account for 4.6%. What was sequenced was PBMCs. This chain connects TRBV5-6 to TRBJ2-5; 9 bases are a match to TRBD1. This clonotype was obtained from a woman between 35 and 50 years old in good health and CMV-seropositive. This CDR3 reads CASSRPGQGLGTQYF. CDR3 coding DNA: TGTGCCAGCAGCCGGCCGGGACAGGGCCTTGGGACCCAGTACTTC.